This TCR beta chain was found in a study of T cell responses to AZD1222 COVID-19 vaccine. Whole-study findings and limits: Regions 160-218 and 743-854 held dominance among vaccine-associated CD4 TCRs, which spanned spike. Spike-specific TCRs gained breadth and depth after people received two AZD1222 doses. Sampling that yielded the repertoires occurred only after the peak T cell response. Most donors were white British, females outnumbered males, and clonal diversity was possibly underestimated.

Comment on this clone: As yet, its antigen is unknown.

Germline lookup yields CDR1 ENHRY and CDR2 SYGVKD. This CDR3 has 20 amino acids. The V segment lost 3 bases and the J segment 4 bases; nucleotides outside the gene matches: 20. Profiling relied on immunoSEQ multiplex PCR, and the TCRdb table lists in-frame clones only, not all of them. The sample shows around 96,000 clones, 88% of them seen only once. This clonotype was sampled from an adult in good health. The sample here was peripheral blood, taken on day 0 of AZD1222 vaccination. The chain recombines TRBV10-3 with TRBJ2-5; 10 nucleotides line up with TRBD2. CDR3 sequence: CAISEGLAEFIKTWGETQYF. CDR3 bases: TGTGCCATCAGTGAAGGACTAGCGGAATTCATAAAAACCTGGGGAGAGACCCAGTACTTC.